This T cell receptor beta chain is drawn from a study of T cells in Graves' hyperthyroidism and ophthalmopathy. This clonotype turned up a few times. Its antigen is currently unknown. General study points: The blood repertoire included most of the expanded thyroid clonotypes above 0.001. From stable hyperthyroidism, ophthalmopathy was set apart by a 13 V-J model.

Uncontrolled infection, other autoimmune disease, pregnancy or lactation excluded patients. Every diagnosis used clinical symptoms, serum thyroxine and TRAb, thyroid ultrasound and orbital computed tomography. Template material for amplifying TCR beta CDR3 regions consisted of RNA transcripts. HTBI primers were the set used in a first-round RT-PCR of the TCR CDR3. MiXCR, applied by TCRdb to the multiplex PCR reads, yields one record per CDR3 protein. The sample lists 650,000 to 800,000 distinct CDR3 sequences, less than 45% occurring once. The sequenced sample was peripheral blood or thyroid tissue (not recorded which). The TCR originated in an adult man with Graves' disease, either hyperthyroidism or ophthalmopathy (not recorded which).

In DNA, the CDR3 is TGCAGTGCTAATGTCGTTCGATCCGGCGAAAAACTGTTTTTT. This translates into CSANVVRSGEKLFF. The chain carries TRBV20-1 and TRBJ1-4; unclear D gene. Germline assignment: CDR1 DFQATT and CDR2 SNEGSKA (reference sequence). The CDR3 is made up of 14 amino acids. V was shortened by 4 bases and J by 8 bases, with 17 bases between the two germline ends.